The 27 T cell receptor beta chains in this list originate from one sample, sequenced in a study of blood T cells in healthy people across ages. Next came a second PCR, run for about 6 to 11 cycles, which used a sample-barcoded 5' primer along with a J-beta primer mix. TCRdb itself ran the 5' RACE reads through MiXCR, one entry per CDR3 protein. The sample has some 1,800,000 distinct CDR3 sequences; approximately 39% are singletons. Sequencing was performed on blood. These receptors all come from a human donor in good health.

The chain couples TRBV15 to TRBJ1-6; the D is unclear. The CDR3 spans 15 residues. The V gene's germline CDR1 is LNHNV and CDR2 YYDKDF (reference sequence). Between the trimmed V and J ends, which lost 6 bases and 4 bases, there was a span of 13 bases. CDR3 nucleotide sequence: TGTGCCACCAGAACCCCCTGGGCGTATAATTCACCCCTCCACTTT. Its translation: CATRTPWAYNSPLHF.

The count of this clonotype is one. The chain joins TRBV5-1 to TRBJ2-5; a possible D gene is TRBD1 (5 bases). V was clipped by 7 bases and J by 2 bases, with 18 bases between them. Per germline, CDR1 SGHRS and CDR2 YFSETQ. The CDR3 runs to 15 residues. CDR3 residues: CASCNNRLTQETQYF. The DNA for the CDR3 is TGCGCCAGCTGCAACAACAGGCTTACACAAGAGACCCAGTACTTC.

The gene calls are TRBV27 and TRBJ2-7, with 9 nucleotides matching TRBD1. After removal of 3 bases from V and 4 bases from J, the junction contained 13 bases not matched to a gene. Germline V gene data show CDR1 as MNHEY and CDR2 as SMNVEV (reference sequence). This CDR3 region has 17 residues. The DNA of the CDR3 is TGTGCCAGCAGTTTCACAAACGTAGGGACAGGGCGGTACGAGCAGTACTTC. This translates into CASSFTNVGTGRYEQYF.

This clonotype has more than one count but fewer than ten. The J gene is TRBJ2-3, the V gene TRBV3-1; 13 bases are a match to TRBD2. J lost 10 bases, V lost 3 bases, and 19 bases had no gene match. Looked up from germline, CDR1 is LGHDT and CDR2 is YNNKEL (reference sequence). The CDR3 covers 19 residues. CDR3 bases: TGTGCCAGCAGCCACATTACCGGACTAGCGGGGGAAGTAACGGATTCGCAGTATTTT. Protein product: CASSHITGLAGEVTDSQYF.

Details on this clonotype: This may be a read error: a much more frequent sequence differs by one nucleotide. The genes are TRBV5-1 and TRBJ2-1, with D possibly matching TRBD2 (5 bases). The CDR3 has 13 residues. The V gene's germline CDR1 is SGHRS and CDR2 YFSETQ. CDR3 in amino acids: CASSLTPPEERFF. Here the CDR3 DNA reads TGCGCCAGCAGCTTGACTCCTCCGGAGGAGCGGTTCTTC.

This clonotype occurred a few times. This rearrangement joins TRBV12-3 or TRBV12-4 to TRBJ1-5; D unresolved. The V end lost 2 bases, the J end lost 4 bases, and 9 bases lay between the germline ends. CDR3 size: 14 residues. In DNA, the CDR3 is TGTGCCAGCAGTTTAAGGGCACGAAATCAGCCCCAGCATTTT. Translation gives CASSLRARNQPQHF.

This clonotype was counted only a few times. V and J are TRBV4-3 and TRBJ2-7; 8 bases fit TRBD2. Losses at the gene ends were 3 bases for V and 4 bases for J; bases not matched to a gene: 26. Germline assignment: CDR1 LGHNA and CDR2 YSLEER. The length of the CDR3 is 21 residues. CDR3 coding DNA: TGCGCCAGCAGCCACTCCATAGCGGGGTCAATGTCAGGAACTTGGATGTACGAGCAGTACTTC. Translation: CASSHSIAGSMSGTWMYEQYF.

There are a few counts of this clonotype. As DNA, the CDR3 is TGTGCCAGCAGCCCGCCGTCGGGACCCGAAGAGACCCAGTACTTC. Translation: CASSPPSGPEETQYF. The chain is built from TRBV7-2 and TRBJ2-5; either TRBD1 or TRBD2 may fit D (5 bases each). Looked up from germline, CDR1 is SGHTA and CDR2 is FQGNSA. Trimming left V 5 bases short and J 3 bases short, with 16 bases between. CDR3 size: 15 residues.

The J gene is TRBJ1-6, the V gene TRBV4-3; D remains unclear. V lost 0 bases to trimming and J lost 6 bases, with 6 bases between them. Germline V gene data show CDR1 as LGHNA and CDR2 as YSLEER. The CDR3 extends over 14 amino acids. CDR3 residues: CASSQEPFNSPLHF. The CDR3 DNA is TGCGCCAGCAGCCAAGAACCCTTTAATTCACCCCTCCACTTT.

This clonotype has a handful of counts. The CDR3 loop is CSCRSAYEQYF. The CDR3 DNA sequence: TGCAGTTGTAGGAGTGCCTACGAGCAGTACTTC. The gene calls are TRBV20-1 and TRBJ2-7, with D uncertain. CDR3 length: 11 amino acids. Looked up from germline, CDR1 is DFQATT and CDR2 is SNEGSKA (reference sequence). Between the trimmed V and J ends, which lost 8 bases and 2 bases, there was a span of 10 bases.

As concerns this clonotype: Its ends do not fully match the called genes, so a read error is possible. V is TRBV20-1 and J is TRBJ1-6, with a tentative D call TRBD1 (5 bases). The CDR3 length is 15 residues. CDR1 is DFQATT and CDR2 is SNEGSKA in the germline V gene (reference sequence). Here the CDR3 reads CSAAPLGDYNSPPHF. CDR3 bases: TGCAGTGCCGCGCCTCTAGGGGATTATAATTCACCCCCCCACTTT.

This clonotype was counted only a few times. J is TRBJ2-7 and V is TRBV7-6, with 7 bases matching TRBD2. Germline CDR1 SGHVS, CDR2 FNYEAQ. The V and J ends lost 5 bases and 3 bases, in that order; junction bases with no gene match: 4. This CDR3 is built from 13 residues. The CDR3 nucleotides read TGTGCCAGCAGCCAAGGACTAGACTACGAGCAGTACTTC. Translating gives CASSQGLDYEQYF.

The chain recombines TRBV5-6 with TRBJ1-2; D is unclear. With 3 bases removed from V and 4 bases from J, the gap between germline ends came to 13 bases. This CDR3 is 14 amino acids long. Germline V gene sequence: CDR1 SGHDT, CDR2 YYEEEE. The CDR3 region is CASSSGALLYGYTF. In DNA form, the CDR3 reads TGTGCCAGCAGCTCGGGAGCCCTACTCTATGGCTACACCTTC.

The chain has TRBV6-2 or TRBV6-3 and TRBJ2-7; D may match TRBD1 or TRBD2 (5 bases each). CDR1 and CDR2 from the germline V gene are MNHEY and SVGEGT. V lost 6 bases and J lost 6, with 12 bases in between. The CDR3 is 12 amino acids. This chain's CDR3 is CASRADTREQYF. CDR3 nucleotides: TGTGCCAGCAGAGCGGACACTCGCGAGCAGTACTTC.

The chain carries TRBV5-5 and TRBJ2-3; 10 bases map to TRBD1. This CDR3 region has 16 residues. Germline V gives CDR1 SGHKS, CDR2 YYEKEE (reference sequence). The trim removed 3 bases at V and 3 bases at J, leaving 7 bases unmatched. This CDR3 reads CASSSSGTGVTDTQYF. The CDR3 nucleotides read TGTGCCAGCAGCTCCTCCGGGACAGGGGTAACAGATACGCAGTATTTT. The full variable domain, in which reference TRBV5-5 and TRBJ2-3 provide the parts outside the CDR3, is DAGVTQSPTHLIKTRGQQVTLRCSPISGHKSVSWYQQVLGQGPQFIFQYYEKEERGRGNFPDRFSARQFPNYSSELNVNALLLGDSALYLCASSSSGTGVTDTQYFGPGTRLTVL.

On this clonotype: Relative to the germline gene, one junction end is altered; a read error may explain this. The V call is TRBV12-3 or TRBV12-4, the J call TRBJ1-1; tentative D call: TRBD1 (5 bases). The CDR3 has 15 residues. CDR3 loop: CAGSLVRGLGTEAFF. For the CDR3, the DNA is TGTGCCGGCAGTTTAGTGAGGGGCCTGGGCACTGAAGCTTTCTTT.

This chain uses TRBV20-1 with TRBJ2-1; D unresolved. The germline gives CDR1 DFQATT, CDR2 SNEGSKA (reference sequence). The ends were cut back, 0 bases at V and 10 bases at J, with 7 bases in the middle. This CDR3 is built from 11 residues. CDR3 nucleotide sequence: TGCAGTGCTAGAGATTGGCGAGAGCAGTTCTTC. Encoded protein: CSARDWREQFF.

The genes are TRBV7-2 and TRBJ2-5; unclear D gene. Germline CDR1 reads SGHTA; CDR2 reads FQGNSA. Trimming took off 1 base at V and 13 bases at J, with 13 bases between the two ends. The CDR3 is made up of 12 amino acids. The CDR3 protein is CASSLDLYERYF. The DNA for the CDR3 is TGTGCCAGCAGCTTAGACCTCTACGAGCGGTACTTC.

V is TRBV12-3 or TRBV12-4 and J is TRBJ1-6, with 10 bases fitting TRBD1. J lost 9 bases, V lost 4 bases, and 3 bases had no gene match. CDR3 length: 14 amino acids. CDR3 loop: CASSSGTGVSPLHF. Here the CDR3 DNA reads TGTGCCAGCAGTTCCGGGACAGGGGTTTCACCCCTCCACTTT.

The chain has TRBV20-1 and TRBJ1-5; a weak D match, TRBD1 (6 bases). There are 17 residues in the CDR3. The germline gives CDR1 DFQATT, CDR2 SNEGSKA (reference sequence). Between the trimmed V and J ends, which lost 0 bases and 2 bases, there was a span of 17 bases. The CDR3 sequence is CSAREAGHSRGNQPQHF. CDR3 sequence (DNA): TGCAGTGCTAGAGAGGCGGGACACTCGAGGGGCAATCAGCCCCAGCATTTT.

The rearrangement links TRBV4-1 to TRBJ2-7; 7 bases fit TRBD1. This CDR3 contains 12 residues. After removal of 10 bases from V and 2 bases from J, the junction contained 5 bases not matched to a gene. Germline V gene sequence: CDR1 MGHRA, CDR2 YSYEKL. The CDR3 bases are TGCGCCAACGGACAGGTGGCCTACGAGCAGTACTTC. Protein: CANGQVAYEQYF.

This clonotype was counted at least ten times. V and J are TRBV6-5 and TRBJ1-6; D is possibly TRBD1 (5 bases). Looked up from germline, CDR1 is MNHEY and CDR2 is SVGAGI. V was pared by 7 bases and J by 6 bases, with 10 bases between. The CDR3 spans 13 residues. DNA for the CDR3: TGTGCCAGCAAACCTGACAGTAATTCACCCCTCCACTTT. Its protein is CASKPDSNSPLHF.

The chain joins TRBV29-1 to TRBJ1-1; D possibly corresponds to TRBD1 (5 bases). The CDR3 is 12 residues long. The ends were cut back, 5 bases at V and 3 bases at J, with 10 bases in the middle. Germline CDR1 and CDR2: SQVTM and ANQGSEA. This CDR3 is CSVWDGDTEAFF. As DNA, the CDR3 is TGCAGCGTTTGGGACGGGGACACTGAAGCTTTCTTT. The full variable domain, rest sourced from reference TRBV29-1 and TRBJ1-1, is SAVISQKPSRDICQRGTSLTIQCQVDSQVTMMFWYRQQPGQSLTLIATANQGSEATYESGFVIDKFPISRPNLTFSTLTVSNMSPEDSSIYLCSVWDGDTEAFFGQGTRLTVV.

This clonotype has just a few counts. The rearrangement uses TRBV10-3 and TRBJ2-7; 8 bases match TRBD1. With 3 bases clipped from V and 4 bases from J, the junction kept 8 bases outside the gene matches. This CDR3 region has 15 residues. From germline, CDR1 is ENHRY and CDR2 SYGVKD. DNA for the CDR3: TGTGCCATCAGTGACTCAGGACAGGGCAAATACGAGCAGTACTTC. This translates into CAISDSGQGKYEQYF.

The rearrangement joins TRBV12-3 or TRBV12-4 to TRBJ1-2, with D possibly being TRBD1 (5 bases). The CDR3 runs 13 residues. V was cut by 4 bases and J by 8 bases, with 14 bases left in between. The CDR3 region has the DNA TGTGCCAGCAGTTGGGGACTGAGAGGGGGCTACACCTTC. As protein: CASSWGLRGGYTF.

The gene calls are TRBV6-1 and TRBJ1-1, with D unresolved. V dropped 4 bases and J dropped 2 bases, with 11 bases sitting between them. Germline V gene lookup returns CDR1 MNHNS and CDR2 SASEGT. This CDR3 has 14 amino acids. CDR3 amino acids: CASSGEGANTEAFF. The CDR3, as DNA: TGTGCCAGCAGTGGGGAGGGAGCTAACACTGAAGCTTTCTTT.

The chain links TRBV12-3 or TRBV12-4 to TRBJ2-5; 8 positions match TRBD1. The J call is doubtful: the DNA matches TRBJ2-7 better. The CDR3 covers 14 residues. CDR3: CASRNSGTGDEQYF. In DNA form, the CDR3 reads TGTGCCAGCAGGAACTCAGGGACAGGCGACGAGCAGTACTTC.